The rows below give T cell receptor beta chains drawn from one sample of a study of T-cell reconstitution after alpha-beta-depleted transplantation in children. TCRdb itself ran the PCR reads through MiXCR, one entry per CDR3 protein. The sample lists fewer than 450,000 distinct CDR3 sequences; around 16% were seen once. The source was PBMCs, mostly from graft donor cells, collected 360 days after TCRalphabeta/CD19-depleted stem cell transplant. The receptors were gathered from a male patient aged 2 to 9 who had a stem cell transplant for acute lymphoblastic leukemia, so the T cells may come from the graft donor. The CDR3 runs from the conserved cysteine through the conserved F or W. D genes are given only for firm matches. The size field is filled for only some rows; it gives once, few, many or a size class.

>many|TRBJ2-1|TRBV7-7|TRBD2
CASSAGTSNEQFF
TGTGCTAGCAGCGCCGGGACTAGCAATGAGCAGTTCTTC
>few|TRBJ2-2|TRBV7-8|.
CASSLGVPGELFF
TGTGCCAGCAGCTTGGGTGTCCCCGGGGAGCTGTTTTTT
>few|TRBJ2-7|TRBV6-5|TRBD1
CASSYSLAQEGQGSYEQYF
TGTGCCAGCAGTTACTCCCTAGCTCAAGAGGGACAGGGGTCCTACGAGCAGTACTTC
>many|TRBJ2-6|TRBV6-2/TRBV6-3|.
CASTPRGTGANVLTF
TGTGCCAGCACCCCCAGAGGGACTGGGGCCAACGTCCTGACTTTC
>many|TRBJ2-1|TRBV10-2|TRBD2
CASCGRAFEQFF
TGCGCCAGCTGCGGGAGGGCCTTTGAGCAGTTCTTC
>few|TRBJ2-1|TRBV7-9|.
CASSLIDHIGNEQFF
TGTGCCAGCAGCTTAATTGACCACATCGGGAATGAGCAGTTCTTC
>.|TRBJ2-5|TRBV5-6|.
CASSFTRRLLETQYF
TGTGCCAGCAGCTTTACTAGACGGTTGTTGGAGACCCAGTACTTC
>.|TRBJ2-1|TRBV24-1|TRBD1
CATSDFRDRDRNEQFF
TGTGCCACCAGTGATTTCCGGGACAGGGATAGGAATGAGCAGTTCTTC
>few|TRBJ1-5|TRBV4-2|.
CASSQVGESNQPQHF
TGTGCCAGCAGCCAAGTGGGGGAAAGCAATCAGCCCCAGCATTTT
>.|TRBJ1-5|TRBV3-1|.
CASSQVRAGQPQHF
TGTGCCAGCAGCCAGGTACGGGCAGGGCAGCCCCAGCATTTT
>once|TRBJ2-3|TRBV18|TRBD2
CASSRDYYTDTQYF
TGTGCCAGCTCACGGGACTATTACACAGATACGCAGTATTTT
>.|TRBJ2-5|TRBV5-1|TRBD1
CASSASGTGTRETQYF
TGCGCCAGCAGCGCCTCCGGGACAGGGACACGGGAGACCCAGTACTTC
>.|TRBJ1-1|TRBV10-3|TRBD1
CAISETRQGERTEAFF
TGTGCCATCAGTGAGACCAGACAGGGGGAGCGGACTGAAGCTTTCTTT
>many|TRBJ2-1|TRBV5-6|.
CASIRIQGAHNEQFF
TGTGCCAGCATCCGAATCCAGGGTGCCCACAATGAGCAGTTCTTC
>few|TRBJ2-7|TRBV29-1|TRBD2
CSVSTSGSQYEQYF
TGCAGCGTATCGACTAGCGGGAGCCAATACGAGCAGTACTTC
>.|TRBJ1-4|TRBV7-8|.
CASSLPLGGNEKLFF
TGTGCCAGCAGCCTGCCTTTGGGGGGTAATGAAAAACTGTTTTTT
>.|TRBJ2-2|TRBV20-1|.
CSARDALGSTGELFF
TGCAGTGCTAGAGATGCCCTAGGAAGCACCGGGGAGCTGTTTTTT
>few|TRBJ2-7|TRBV10-3|.
CASKQALDGLLEYEQYF
TGTGCCTCTAAGCAGGCGCTAGACGGTCTCTTGGAGTACGAGCAGTACTTC
>few|TRBJ1-2|TRBV29-1|.
CSVSGEFNGYTF
TGCAGCGTTTCTGGGGAATTTAATGGCTACACCTTC
>.|TRBJ2-1|TRBV2|.
CASSEAQELNEQFF
TGTGCCAGCAGTGAGGCCCAGGAGCTCAATGAGCAGTTCTTC
>.|TRBJ2-5|TRBV24-1|.
CATSPAVRAGSQETQYF
TGTGCCACCAGTCCGGCGGTGCGGGCAGGGTCGCAAGAGACCCAGTACTTC
>few|TRBJ2-1|TRBV29-1|.
CSVVEHTYNEQFF
TGCAGCGTTGTGGAGCACACCTACAATGAGCAGTTCTTC
>few|TRBJ2-7|TRBV20-1|TRBD1
CSACRDSSYEQYF
TGCAGTGCTTGCCGGGACAGCTCCTACGAGCAGTACTTC
>.|TRBJ2-7|TRBV4-3|.
CASSQGGLRGVYEQYF
TGCGCCAGCAGCCAAGGAGGGCTTAGGGGTGTCTACGAGCAGTACTTC
>many|TRBJ2-3|TRBV28|.
CASSLGAGSSTDTQYF
TGTGCCAGCAGTTTAGGGGCGGGATCTAGCACAGATACGCAGTATTTT
>few|TRBJ2-5|TRBV6-5|.
CASSYSIPAETQYF
TGTGCCAGCAGTTACTCAATTCCGGCTGAGACCCAGTACTTC
>few|TRBJ2-3|TRBV25-1|.
CASSEWGQGHPSTDTQYF
TGTGCCAGCAGTGAATGGGGGCAGGGGCACCCTAGCACAGATACGCAGTATTTT
>many|TRBJ2-3|TRBV7-2|.
CASSWSGHPSTDTQYF
TGTGCCAGCAGCTGGAGCGGGCACCCTAGCACAGATACGCAGTATTTT
>many|TRBJ1-5|TRBV21-1|.
CASSLLKGRFQPQHF
TGTGCCAGCAGCCTCTTAAAGGGGAGGTTCCAGCCCCAGCATTTT
>few|TRBJ2-7|TRBV20-1|TRBD1
CSARRLGQGNEQYF
TGCAGTGCTAGACGGCTGGGACAGGGAAACGAGCAGTACTTC
>.|TRBJ2-2|TRBV7-2|.
CASSSVRRSNTGELFF
TGTGCCAGCAGCTCTGTGAGGCGGTCGAACACCGGGGAGCTGTTTTTT
>few|TRBJ2-1|TRBV2|TRBD2
CASSRTSGAYNEQFF
TGTGCCAGCAGCCGGACTAGCGGGGCCTACAATGAGCAGTTCTTC
>.|TRBJ2-5|TRBV20-1|TRBD1
CSAWRTGGSQETQYF
TGCAGTGCCTGGAGGACAGGGGGCTCCCAAGAGACCCAGTACTTC
>many|TRBJ2-5|TRBV12-3/TRBV12-4|TRBD2
CASSSSMGGMFGETQYF
TGTGCCAGCAGTTCAAGCATGGGGGGGATGTTCGGAGAGACCCAGTACTTC
>few|TRBJ2-1|TRBV4-2|.
CASSQVGPLGHEQFF
TGTGCCAGCAGCCAAGTGGGTCCGCTTGGCCATGAGCAGTTCTTC
>.|TRBJ1-1|TRBV6-1|.
CASSENPRAEAFF
TGTGCCAGCAGTGAAAACCCACGCGCTGAAGCTTTCTTT
>.|TRBJ1-6|TRBV12-3/TRBV12-4|.
CASSLETGSGHSPLHF
TGTGCCAGCAGTTTGGAAACAGGGAGTGGGCATTCACCCCTCCACTTT